A selection of T cell receptor beta chains follows, all from one sample in a study of blood T cell repertoires in COVID-19. Clones were read by immunoSEQ multiplex PCR, and TCRdb kept only the in-frame ones, dropping some. The sample records a few hundred thousand clones, approximately 83% being singletons. The material sequenced was peripheral blood. These receptor sequences come from a woman aged 30 to 39 with COVID-19, enrolled during active disease. CDR3s include the opening cysteine and the closing phenylalanine or tryptophan. The order of the fields is V gene, J gene, D gene, clone size, CDR3 protein, CDR3 DNA. The D gene is left open where the match is weak. The listing skips clone size in some rows; elsewhere it reads once, few, many or a size class.

TRBV6-5	TRBJ2-2	-	-	CASSYMSGGELFF	TGTGCCAGCAGTTATATGTCCGGCGGGGAGCTGTTTTTT
TRBV5-1	TRBJ2-3	TRBD1	-	CASAMGDRGLSDTQYF	TGCGCCAGCGCAATGGGGGACAGGGGGCTTTCGGATACGCAGTATTTT
TRBV7-3	TRBJ2-1	TRBD2	-	CASSSSTSGINEQFF	TGTGCCAGCAGCTCCTCGACTAGCGGGATTAATGAGCAGTTCTTC
TRBV4-2	TRBJ1-4	TRBD1	-	CASSRRRTTGTGDEKLFF	TGTGCCAGCAGCCGTCGGCGAACTACCGGGACAGGGGATGAAAAACTGTTTTTT
TRBV29-1	TRBJ1-1	TRBD1	-	CSVEGAGTGLLEAFF	TGCAGCGTTGAAGGGGCCGGGACAGGGCTCCTGGAAGCTTTCTTT
TRBV28	TRBJ1-2	-	-	CASSLNYGYTF	TGTGCCAGCAGCCTAAACTATGGCTACACCTTC
TRBV19	TRBJ1-5	-	few	CASRQGNQPQHF	TGTGCCAGTAGACAGGGAAATCAGCCCCAGCATTTT
TRBV5-4	TRBJ1-3	-	-	CASSLMASGNTIYF	TGTGCCAGCAGCTTGATGGCTTCTGGAAACACCATATATTTT
TRBV2	TRBJ1-6	-	-	CASRVGHSYNSPLHF	TGTGCCAGCAGAGTAGGACACTCCTATAATTCACCCCTCCACTTT
TRBV6-1	TRBJ2-7	TRBD1	-	CASREYGTGGSYEQYF	TGTGCCAGCAGAGAATATGGGACAGGAGGGTCCTACGAGCAGTACTTC
TRBV14	TRBJ1-1	-	-	CASSAGGEAFF	TGTGCCAGCAGCGCGGGAGGCGAAGCTTTCTTT
TRBV29-1	TRBJ1-2	-	-	CSGRGGTNYGYTF	TGCAGCGGGAGGGGAGGGACCAACTATGGCTACACCTTC
TRBV7-9	TRBJ1-1	-	-	CASSLGVGSGMNTEAFF	TGTGCCAGCAGCTTAGGGGTGGGGTCGGGGATGAACACTGAAGCTTTCTTT
TRBV27	TRBJ2-2	-	-	CASSLRGFGELFF	TGTGCCAGCAGTTTGAGAGGGTTCGGGGAGCTGTTTTTT